The 18 T cell receptor beta chains below were found in one sample sequenced in a study of blood T cell repertoires in COVID-19. TCRdb's table, derived via immunoSEQ multiplex PCR, lists solely in-frame clones and lacks some. Of roughly 89,000 clones in the sample, 80% to 90% were seen once. The sample consisted of peripheral blood. Every receptor here comes from a woman of 80 years or more with acute or convalescent COVID-19.

This clone was observed a handful of times. The chain couples TRBV4-1 to TRBJ2-3; the D gene is possibly TRBD2 (6 bases). Germline loops: CDR1 MGHRA, CDR2 YSYEKL. Between the trimmed V and J ends, which lost 6 bases and 4 bases, there was a span of 11 bases. CDR3 length equals 13 residues. The CDR3 DNA follows: TGCGCCAGCAGTCGTAGCGGAGCAGATACGCAGTATTTT. Amino acids: CASSRSGADTQYF.

The V and J genes are TRBV27 and TRBJ2-7; 11 nucleotides align to TRBD1. J was trimmed by 3 bases and V by 4 bases; bases with no gene match: 5. The CDR3 runs 15 residues. The germline CDR1 and CDR2 sequences are MNHEY and SMNVEV (reference sequence). The CDR3 DNA reads TGTGCCAGCAGTTACTCCGGGACAGGGGGCTACGAGCAGTACTTC. Protein: CASSYSGTGGYEQYF.

V gene TRBV10-3 combines with J gene TRBJ1-1, with 8 bases fitting TRBD1. The CDR3 length is 14 residues. Germline lookup yields CDR1 ENHRY and CDR2 SYGVKD. V shed 1 base, J shed 5 bases, and the junction held 3 bases outside the gene matches. The CDR3 protein is CAISEFTGGTEAFF. Here the CDR3 DNA reads TGTGCCATCAGTGAGTTTACAGGGGGGACTGAAGCTTTCTTT.

The rearrangement links TRBV6-2 or TRBV6-3 to TRBJ2-1; 11 nucleotides agree with TRBD2. With 8 bases clipped from V and 4 bases from J, the junction kept 4 bases outside the gene matches. From germline, CDR1 is MNHEY and CDR2 SVGEGT. The CDR3 length is 14 residues. In DNA, the CDR3 is TGTGCCAGCCGCCCTAGCGGGGGGTACAATGAGCAGTTCTTC. Protein sequence: CASRPSGGYNEQFF.

The V call is TRBV18, the J call TRBJ1-6, with 10 bases lining up with TRBD1. CDR1 KGHSH and CDR2 LQKENI come from the germline V gene. The V gene end was trimmed by 2 bases and the J gene end by 10 bases; junction bases not matched to a gene: 8. This CDR3 spans 16 amino acids. The CDR3 DNA follows: TGTGCCAGCTCACCAGGGACAGGGGACCTCTTGTCACCCCTCCACTTT. Its protein product is CASSPGTGDLLSPLHF.

This clone was found once. The CDR3 loop is CASSQSWGDQPQHF. As DNA, the CDR3 is TGTGCCAGCAGCCAAAGCTGGGGGGATCAGCCCCAGCATTTT. V gene TRBV6-5 combines with J gene TRBJ1-5; TRBD1 is a possible D gene (5 bases). Trimming removed 6 bases from V and 5 bases from J, with 14 bases in between. The germline CDR1 and CDR2 sequences are MNHEY and SVGAGI. The CDR3 is made up of 14 amino acids.

The chain uses TRBV27 and TRBJ1-2, with TRBD1 identical over 9 bases. J lost 5 bases, V lost 4 bases, and 8 bases had no gene match. CDR1 and CDR2 (germline): MNHEY, SMNVEV (reference sequence). This CDR3 comprises 15 residues. The CDR3 DNA reads as TGTGCCAGCAGTTCGAGGACAGGGGATTCTTATGGCTACACCTTC. Translated: CASSSRTGDSYGYTF.

The chain is built from TRBV5-6 and TRBJ2-1; D might be TRBD2 (5 bases). This CDR3 contains 17 residues. Germline V gives CDR1 SGHDT, CDR2 YYEEEE. V was cut by 0 bases and J by 0 bases, with 13 bases left in between. DNA for the CDR3: TGTGCCAGCAGCTTGGCCGGGCCGGGGAGCTCCTACAATGAGCAGTTCTTC. Its protein product is CASSLAGPGSSYNEQFF.

The V gene is TRBV5-1, the J gene TRBJ2-7, with 9 nucleotides matching TRBD1. CDR3 length equals 16 residues. Per the germline V gene, CDR1 is SGHRS and CDR2 is YFSETQ. The V segment lost 4 bases and the J segment 4 bases; nucleotides outside the gene matches: 12. CDR3 residues: CASSPRWDRVRYEQYF. CDR3 nucleotide sequence: TGCGCCAGCAGCCCCCGGTGGGACAGGGTCAGGTACGAGCAGTACTTC.

The V and J genes are TRBV10-1 and TRBJ2-7; 8 nucleotides agree with TRBD1. V was pared by 0 bases and J by 5 bases, with 3 bases of the junction left unmatched. Per the germline V gene, CDR1 is WNHNN and CDR2 is SYGVQD (reference sequence). This CDR3 is built from 14 residues. This CDR3 reads CASSESRGPDEQYF. DNA for the CDR3: TGCGCCAGCAGTGAGTCCAGGGGGCCTGACGAGCAGTACTTC.

This sequence joins TRBV29-1 and TRBJ1-1; D is ambiguous. The CDR3 contains 16 residues. Trimming removed 3 bases at V and 0 bases at J, with 17 bases between. Germline V gene lookup returns CDR1 SQVTM and CDR2 ANQGSEA. The CDR3 spells CSVENRRESLNTEAFF. The CDR3 bases are TGCAGCGTTGAGAATCGACGGGAGAGTTTGAACACTGAAGCTTTCTTT.

This chain connects TRBV28 to TRBJ2-2; a possible D gene is TRBD1 (5 bases). Per the germline V gene, CDR1 is MDHEN and CDR2 is SYDVKM. CDR3 length equals 14 residues. V was pared by 6 bases and J by 0 bases, with 8 bases between. CDR3 loop: CASRVGANTGELFF. The CDR3 DNA reads as TGTGCCAGCAGGGTAGGGGCGAACACCGGGGAGCTGTTTTTT.

The genes are TRBV19 and TRBJ1-4, with 10 bases aligning to TRBD1. The CDR3 contains 15 residues. With 3 bases clipped from V and 7 bases from J, the junction kept 5 bases outside the gene matches. Looked up from germline, CDR1 is LNHDA and CDR2 is SQIVND (reference sequence). CDR3 sequence: CASSMFGTGVEKLFF. The CDR3 DNA reads as TGTGCCAGTAGTATGTTCGGGACAGGGGTTGAAAAACTGTTTTTT.

This clone appeared a single time. This chain links TRBV7-8 with TRBJ1-6; 7 bases fit TRBD1. The CDR3 extends over 17 amino acids. V gave up 1 base and J gave up 9 bases; unmatched junction bases: 12. The germline CDR1 and CDR2 sequences are SGHVS and FQNEAQ. For the CDR3, the DNA is TGTGCCAGCAGCTTAGGAGACACCGGGACAGTCTTTTCACCCCTCCACTTT. Translation: CASSLGDTGTVFSPLHF.

V usage is TRBV10-2 and J usage is TRBJ1-5; 10 bases are shared with TRBD1. The CDR3 totals 16 residues. Germline V gene data show CDR1 as WSHSY and CDR2 as SAAADI. Unmatched junction bases numbered 6, after V lost 5 bases and J lost 2 bases. The CDR3 loop reads CASSSGGTGGNQPQHF. CDR3 DNA: TGCGCCAGCAGTTCTGGGGGGACAGGGGGCAATCAGCCCCAGCATTTT.

The CDR3 protein is CASGTGDLYEQYF. The CDR3 DNA follows: TGTGCCAGCGGGACAGGGGACCTTTACGAGCAGTACTTC. The chain links TRBV28 to TRBJ2-7, with 10 bases aligning to TRBD1. Germline-derived CDR1 and CDR2 are MDHEN and SYDVKM. The length of the CDR3 is 13 residues. The J segment lost 4 bases and the V segment lost 8 bases, leaving 5 bases of the junction unmatched.

This chain links TRBV30 with TRBJ1-4, with 8 positions matching TRBD1. Germline values: CDR1 GTSNPN, CDR2 SVGIG (reference sequence). The length of the CDR3 is 17 residues. V lost 3 bases to trimming and J lost 3 bases; unmatched junction nucleotides: 12. The CDR3 nucleotides are TGTGCCTGGAGATTGAGACAGGGGAGGAAGTCTAATGAAAAACTGTTTTTT. This codes for CAWRLRQGRKSNEKLFF.

The V gene is TRBV6-5, the J gene TRBJ1-2, with 11 bases lining up with TRBD1. The length of the CDR3 is 14 residues. J gave up 8 bases and V 6 bases, and 8 bases lay outside the gene matches. CDR1 is MNHEY and CDR2 is SVGAGI in the germline V gene. Written as DNA, the CDR3 is TGTGCCAGCAGAGGGGACAGGGGGGTCGAGGGCTACACCTTC. Its translation is CASRGDRGVEGYTF.